The clone carrying this T cell receptor beta chain has just a few counts. Per the authors' pipeline: TCRs per sample had a median of around 98,000 and ranged from about 20,000 to 750,000. TCRdb reprocessed the RACE reads with MiXCR, giving one entry per CDR3 protein. TCRdb, not the authors, supplied the V and J calls. The sample yields approximately 100,000 distinct CDR3 sequences, 12% seen once. Between the trimmed V and J ends, which lost 3 bases and 1 base, there was a span of 7 bases. CDR1 and CDR2 from the germline V gene are KGHSH and LQKENI. This CDR3 region has 13 residues. Time point described: pre-sensitization, week 0. Indicated treatment: therapeutic diphenylcyclopropenone sensitization with weekly scalp DPC. This specimen belongs to a study of human T cells and chemical hapten exposure.

Sequencing used whole blood, obtained in connection with sensitization to the hapten diphenylcyclopropenone (DPC). This clonotype originated in a woman in her fifties or sixties with alopecia areata. Some clones in this sample may be carry-over from other donors' samples. The V and J genes are TRBV18 and TRBJ2-7; D may be TRBD1 (5 bases). The CDR3 reads CASSPDSSYEQYF. The DNA for the CDR3 is TGTGCCAGCTCACCTGACAGTTCCTACGAGCAGTACTTC.